Listed here are 28 T cell receptor beta chains from one sample, sequenced in a study of blood T cell repertoires in COVID-19. Clones were read by immunoSEQ multiplex PCR, and TCRdb kept only the in-frame ones, dropping some. The data contain around 100,000 clones, roughly 85% of them singletons. The sample comprised peripheral blood. Receptors originate from a human donor in a cohort sampled during active COVID-19.

The rearrangement uses TRBV7-8 and TRBJ2-4; perhaps TRBD1 as D (6 bases). The germline V gene has CDR1 SGHVS and CDR2 FQNEAQ. CDR3 size: 19 residues. Trimming took off 5 bases at V and 0 bases at J, with 23 bases between the two ends. CDR3 residues: CASSPVIGGLIIAKNIQYF. In nucleotides, the CDR3 is TGTGCCAGCAGCCCCGTGATAGGGGGTCTGATAATAGCCAAAAACATTCAGTACTTC.

V is TRBV21-1 and J is TRBJ1-2; the listed D gene, TRBD1, was not tested against the DNA. TRBV21-1 counts as a pseudogene. The CDR3 is 14 amino acids. The CDR3 here is CASSKQGGSDGYTF. The CDR3 DNA reads as TGTGCCAGCAGCAAACAGGGGGGATCCGATGGCTACACCTTC.

The chain joins TRBV5-6 to TRBJ2-5, with 8 bases lining up with TRBD1. CDR3 length equals 16 residues. The trim removed 4 bases at V and 5 bases at J, leaving 13 bases unmatched. Germline CDR1 SGHDT, CDR2 YYEEEE. CDR3 region: CASSRGWTGNLETQYF. For the CDR3, the DNA is TGTGCCAGCAGCAGAGGATGGACAGGGAATCTGGAGACCCAGTACTTC.

The chain is built from TRBV29-1 and TRBJ1-1, with D hard to call. The CDR3 is 14 residues long. The germline V gene has CDR1 SQVTM and CDR2 ANQGSEA. The germline V and J ends were trimmed by 3 bases and 1 base, with 12 bases remaining between them. CDR3: CSVDWWAGNTEAFF. The CDR3 DNA reads as TGCAGCGTTGATTGGTGGGCAGGGAACACTGAAGCTTTCTTT.

CDR3 region: CASSSTGTDTQYF. In DNA form, the CDR3 reads TGTGCCAGCAGCTCGACAGGCACAGATACGCAGTATTTT. This sequence joins TRBV5-8 and TRBJ2-3, with D possibly being TRBD1 (5 bases). Germline V lookup: CDR1 SGHTS, CDR2 YDEGEE. CDR3 size: 13 residues. V dropped 3 bases and J dropped 1 base, with 6 bases sitting between them.

The chain couples TRBV2 to TRBJ2-1, with D tentatively TRBD1 (5 bases). The CDR3 totals 15 residues. V lost 5 bases, J lost 2 bases, and 13 bases lay in between. Per the germline V gene, CDR1 is SNHLY and CDR2 is FYNNEI. CDR3 coding DNA: TGTGCCAGCAGTAAACAGGCAGGGACCTACAATGAGCAGTTCTTC. Translated: CASSKQAGTYNEQFF.

The rearrangement joins TRBV12-3 or TRBV12-4 to TRBJ1-5, with D hard to call. This CDR3 is 13 amino acids long. The V end lost 3 bases, the J end lost 3 bases, and 6 bases lay between the germline ends. The chain's CDR3 is CASSFSDNQPQHF. CDR3 nucleotide sequence: TGTGCCAGCAGTTTCTCAGACAATCAGCCCCAGCATTTT.

The V gene is TRBV29-1, the J gene TRBJ2-3; 9 bases fit TRBD1. J was trimmed by 4 bases and V by 1 base; bases with no gene match: 9. The V gene's germline CDR1 is SQVTM and CDR2 ANQGSEA. CDR3 length: 16 residues. The CDR3 sequence: CSVEVGTGTGPDTQYF. DNA of the CDR3: TGCAGCGTTGAAGTGGGGACCGGGACAGGGCCAGATACGCAGTATTTT.

The chain has TRBV5-1 and TRBJ2-1, with a possible D match to TRBD1 (6 bases). The CDR3 is made up of 15 amino acids. Trimming pared 0 bases from V and 0 bases from J, leaving 7 bases between. The germline CDR1 and CDR2 sequences are SGHRS and YFSETQ. The CDR3 here is CASSLEGGSYNEQFF. For the CDR3, the DNA is TGCGCCAGCAGCTTGGAAGGGGGCTCCTACAATGAGCAGTTCTTC. Variable domain in full (rest from reference TRBV5-1 and TRBJ2-1): KAGVTQTPRYLIKTRGQQVTLSCSPISGHRSVSWYQQTPGQGLQFLFEYFSETQRNKGNFPGRFSGRQFSNSRSEMNVSTLELGDSALYLCASSLEGGSYNEQFFGPGTRLTVL.

The chain uses TRBV5-5 and TRBJ1-2; tentative D call: TRBD1 (6 bases). The CDR3 covers 13 residues. CDR1 is SGHKS, CDR2 YYEKEE, per germline (reference sequence). The V end lost 0 bases, the J end lost 7 bases, and 10 bases lay between the germline ends. The CDR3, as DNA: TGTGCCAGCAGCTTGGATGACAGGATTGGCTACACCTTC. It is translated as CASSLDDRIGYTF.

V is TRBV4-3 and J is TRBJ2-3; tentatively, D is TRBD1 (6 bases). The CDR3 sequence is 15 residues long. CDR1 and CDR2 (germline): LGHNA, YSLEER. Trimming took off 4 bases at V and 3 bases at J, with 14 bases between the two ends. The CDR3 protein is CASSPLGAETDTQYF. Written as DNA, the CDR3 is TGCGCCAGCAGCCCCCTGGGGGCTGAGACAGATACGCAGTATTTT.

V and J are TRBV11-2 and TRBJ2-7, with 8 bases identical to TRBD1. CDR1 is SGHAT, CDR2 FQNNGV, per germline. V lost 1 base and J lost 3; bases outside the gene matches: 2. CDR3 length equals 14 residues. In DNA, the CDR3 is TGTGCCAGCAGCTTAGTACAGGGGGTCTACGAGCAGTACTTC. This sequence encodes CASSLVQGVYEQYF. Full variable domain (missing parts from reference TRBV11-2 and TRBJ2-7): EAGVAQSPRYKIIEKRQSVAFWCNPISGHATLYWYQQILGQGPKLLIQFQNNGVVDDSQLPKDRFSAERLKGVDSTLKIQPAKLEDSAVYLCASSLVQGVYEQYFGPGTRLTVT.

This clone was counted once. J is TRBJ1-5 and V is TRBV19; the D gene is possibly TRBD1 (5 bases). Germline loops: CDR1 LNHDA, CDR2 SQIVND (reference sequence). V shed 4 bases and J shed 3 bases, with 13 bases lying between them. The CDR3 runs 15 residues. CDR3: CASSTRDSFNQPQHF. The CDR3 coding sequence is TGTGCCAGTAGTACCAGAGACAGTTTCAATCAGCCCCAGCATTTT.

The chain uses TRBV7-2 and TRBJ2-1, with 8 bases lining up with TRBD2. The CDR3 consists of 14 residues. V was clipped by 6 bases and J by 2 bases; unmatched bases: 3. Germline V gives CDR1 SGHTA, CDR2 FQGNSA. CDR3 sequence (DNA): TGTGCCAGCAGTCCGGGGGGGGCCTACAATGAGCAGTTCTTC. This gives the protein CASSPGGAYNEQFF.

The gene calls are TRBV24-1 and TRBJ2-5, with a weak D call TRBD1 (6 bases). The V end was cut by 3 bases, the J end by 5 bases, with 15 bases between. The CDR3 runs to 15 residues. Germline-derived CDR1 and CDR2 are KGHDR and SFDVKD. CDR3 nucleotides: TGTGCCACCAGTGATGGGGGACAAGGCACGGAGACCCAGTACTTC. Translated: CATSDGGQGTETQYF.

V is TRBV6-2 or TRBV6-3 and J is TRBJ1-5, with TRBD1 matching over 7 bases. CDR3 size: 15 residues. V lost 5 bases and J lost 3; bases outside the gene matches: 7. Germline V gene lookup returns CDR1 MNHEY and CDR2 SVGEGT. In DNA, the CDR3 is TGTGCCAGCAGTCCGGACAGGCTCTTCAATCAGCCCCAGCATTTT. Translating it yields CASSPDRLFNQPQHF.

The chain has TRBV6-5 and TRBJ2-3; 9 nucleotides match TRBD1. V was pared by 6 bases and J by 11 bases, with 6 bases of the junction left unmatched. Germline loops: CDR1 MNHEY, CDR2 SVGAGI. CDR3 length equals 12 residues. CDR3 amino acids: CASRRTGERQYF. CDR3 DNA: TGTGCCAGCAGAAGGACAGGGGAGAGGCAGTATTTT.

The chain links TRBV19 to TRBJ1-1; TRBD1 is a possible D gene (6 bases). Trimming cost V 6 bases and J 2 bases, with 10 bases left between them. Germline CDR1 LNHDA, CDR2 SQIVND (reference sequence). The CDR3 totals 13 residues. Here the CDR3 DNA reads TGTGCCAGTAGCAAGGACAGAAACACTGAAGCTTTCTTT. Residues: CASSKDRNTEAFF.

Only a few counts were recorded for this clone. The chain links TRBV9 to TRBJ2-2; 12 nucleotides match TRBD2. Germline V gives CDR1 SGDLS, CDR2 YYNGEE. The CDR3 loop spans 18 amino acids. After removal of 0 bases from V and 3 bases from J, the junction contained 6 bases not matched to a gene. The CDR3 region has the DNA TGTGCCAGCAGCGTAGGAGCTAGCGGGGGGGCAGACACCGGGGAGCTGTTTTTT. Amino acids: CASSVGASGGADTGELFF.

The chain links TRBV29-1 to TRBJ1-1; no firm D call. Germline V CDR1 and CDR2: SQVTM, ANQGSEA. CDR3 length equals 11 residues. Trimming stripped 3 bases from V and 5 bases from J, with 7 bases between. CDR3 sequence reads: CSVDGGTEAFF. In DNA, the CDR3 is TGCAGCGTTGACGGAGGGACTGAAGCTTTCTTT.

The chain employs TRBV9 and TRBJ2-3; 11 nucleotides line up with TRBD2. After removal of 2 bases from V and 2 bases from J, the junction contained 13 bases not matched to a gene. The V gene's germline CDR1 is SGDLS and CDR2 YYNGEE. The length of the CDR3 is 19 residues. The CDR3: CASSVRPGTSGLITDTQYF. The CDR3 DNA sequence: TGTGCCAGCAGCGTCCGCCCCGGGACTAGCGGTTTGATCACAGATACGCAGTATTTT.

The rearrangement joins TRBV4-3 to TRBJ2-7, with D unresolved. Germline V gene data show CDR1 as LGHNA and CDR2 as YSLEER. The V gene lost 4 bases and the J gene lost 6 bases, with 19 bases spanning the gap. This CDR3 has 15 amino acids. The CDR3 region has the DNA TGCGCCAGCAGCCTCTCCGGGTCCCTACCGGGCGAGCAGTACTTC. This encodes CASSLSGSLPGEQYF.

The rearrangement uses TRBV6-2 or TRBV6-3 and TRBJ2-7; TRBD1 is a possible D gene (6 bases). CDR1 is MNHEY, CDR2 SVGEGT, per germline. V lost 2 bases to trimming and J lost 9 bases, with 20 bases between them. The CDR3 covers 15 residues. In DNA, the CDR3 is TGTGCCAGCAGTTACGCCCCCGGGACACCCCTGGGGCAGTACTTC. It is translated as CASSYAPGTPLGQYF.

This chain's CDR3 is CASRPQAYQETQYF. Here the CDR3 DNA reads TGTGCCAGCAGACCCCAGGCGTACCAAGAGACCCAGTACTTC. The rearrangement joins TRBV11-2 to TRBJ2-5; unclear D gene. Germline lookup yields CDR1 SGHAT and CDR2 FQNNGV. Trimming pared 6 bases from V and 0 bases from J, leaving 11 bases between. The CDR3 length is 14 residues.

The chain has TRBV12-5 and TRBJ1-1; TRBD1 is a possible D gene (6 bases). Trimming stripped 5 bases from V and 1 base from J, with 17 bases between. The CDR3 spans 16 residues. CDR1 and CDR2 (germline): LGHNT, FRNRAP. CDR3 residues: CASGPPTGSGNTEAFF. As DNA, the CDR3 is TGTGCTAGTGGTCCCCCCACAGGGTCGGGGAACACTGAAGCTTTCTTT.

The gene calls are TRBV9 and TRBJ2-7; D is perhaps TRBD2 (6 bases). V lost 4 bases and J 2 bases, leaving 13 bases between the germline ends. The germline V gene encodes CDR1 SGDLS and CDR2 YYNGEE. The CDR3 has 14 residues. CDR3 nucleotides: TGTGCCAGCAGCCCGGTTGGAGGGGCCTACGAGCAGTACTTC. This sequence encodes CASSPVGGAYEQYF. Complete variable domain (other parts from reference TRBV9 and TRBJ2-7): DSGVTQTPKHLITATGQRVTLRCSPRSGDLSVYWYQQSLDQGLQFLIQYYNGEERAKGNILERFSAQQFPDLHSELNLSSLELGDSALYFCASSPVGGAYEQYFGPGTRLTVT.

The chain recombines TRBV14 with TRBJ2-1, with 11 bases matching TRBD2. With V trimmed by 4 bases and J by 8 bases, 7 bases remained unmatched. Germline V gives CDR1 SGHDN, CDR2 FVKESK. The CDR3 is 15 residues long. CDR3 residues: CASSRVLAGGYEQFF. CDR3 coding DNA: TGTGCCAGCAGCCGGGTTCTAGCGGGGGGCTATGAGCAGTTCTTC.

The table lists this clone with a count of one. This chain uses TRBV4-1 with TRBJ2-7, with 9 bases fitting TRBD2. Trimming removed 3 bases from V and 3 bases from J; junction bases left unmatched: 6. CDR3 length: 15 amino acids. In germline, CDR1 is MGHRA, CDR2 YSYEKL. CDR3 sequence reads: CASSQAGTSSYEQYF. CDR3 nucleotide sequence: TGCGCCAGCAGCCAGGCCGGGACTAGCAGCTACGAGCAGTACTTC.